The 5 T cell receptor beta chains in this list originate from one sample, sequenced in a study of blood T cell repertoires in COVID-19. Profiling relied on immunoSEQ multiplex PCR, and the TCRdb table lists in-frame clones only, not all of them. The table has about 250,000 clones, 83% seen once. The specimen sequenced was PBMCs or T cells enriched from blood (not recorded which). The receptors here all came from a woman aged 40 to 50 who had been exposed to COVID-19.

V and J are TRBV7-8 and TRBJ1-4; maybe TRBD1 (5 bases). V lost 4 bases and J 3 bases, leaving 9 bases between the germline ends. CDR1 SGHVS and CDR2 FQNEAQ come from the germline V gene. The CDR3 is made up of 14 amino acids. The CDR3, as DNA: TGTGCCAGCAGCTCAGGGTTCGCTAATGAAAAACTGTTTTTT. As protein: CASSSGFANEKLFF.

The CDR3 protein is CASSVVGAGANSPSTDTQYF. DNA of the CDR3: TGTGCCAGCAGCGTAGTAGGCGCGGGAGCGAATAGCCCTAGCACAGATACGCAGTATTTT. V and J are TRBV9 and TRBJ2-3; 7 bases align to TRBD2. The V segment lost 0 bases and the J segment 0 bases; nucleotides outside the gene matches: 16. The CDR3 contains 20 residues. Looked up from germline, CDR1 is SGDLS and CDR2 is YYNGEE.

The rearrangement links TRBV29-1 to TRBJ1-2; 8 bases fit TRBD1. Germline lookup yields CDR1 SQVTM and CDR2 ANQGSEA. This CDR3 region has 15 residues. The ends lost 0 bases at V and 4 bases at J; junction bases unmatched: 7. DNA of the CDR3: TGCAGCGTTGAAGATACTCCGGGACAGGTCTATGGCTACACCTTC. Protein product: CSVEDTPGQVYGYTF.

The chain uses TRBV9 and TRBJ2-1, with D perhaps matching TRBD1 (6 bases). The CDR3 covers 14 residues. Looked up from germline, CDR1 is SGDLS and CDR2 is YYNGEE. Between the trimmed V and J ends, which lost 0 bases and 7 bases, there was a span of 11 bases. DNA of the CDR3: TGTGCCAGCAGCGTAGCAGGGGCTAGGAATGAGCAGTTCTTC. Residues: CASSVAGARNEQFF.

The chain has TRBV9 and TRBJ2-7, with TRBD1 matching 12 bases. Unmatched junction bases numbered 4, after V lost 0 bases and J lost 6 bases. The germline V gene encodes CDR1 SGDLS and CDR2 YYNGEE. The CDR3 consists of 15 residues. CDR3 bases: TGTGCCAGCAGCGTAGAGGGACAGGGGGCCTCCGAGCAGTACTTC. The encoded protein is CASSVEGQGASEQYF.